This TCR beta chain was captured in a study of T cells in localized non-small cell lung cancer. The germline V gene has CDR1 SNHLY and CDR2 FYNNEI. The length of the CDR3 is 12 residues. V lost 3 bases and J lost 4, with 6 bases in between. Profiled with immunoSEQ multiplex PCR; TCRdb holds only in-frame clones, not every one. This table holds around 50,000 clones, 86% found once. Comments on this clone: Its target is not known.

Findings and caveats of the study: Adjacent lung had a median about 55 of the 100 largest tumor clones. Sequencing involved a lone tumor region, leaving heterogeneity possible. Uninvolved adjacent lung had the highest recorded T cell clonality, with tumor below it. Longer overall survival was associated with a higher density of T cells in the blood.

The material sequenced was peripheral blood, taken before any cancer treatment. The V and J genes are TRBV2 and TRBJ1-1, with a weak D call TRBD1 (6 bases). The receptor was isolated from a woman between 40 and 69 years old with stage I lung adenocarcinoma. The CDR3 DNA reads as TGTGCCAGCAGTGACAGGGGCACTGAAGCTTTCTTT. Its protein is CASSDRGTEAFF.